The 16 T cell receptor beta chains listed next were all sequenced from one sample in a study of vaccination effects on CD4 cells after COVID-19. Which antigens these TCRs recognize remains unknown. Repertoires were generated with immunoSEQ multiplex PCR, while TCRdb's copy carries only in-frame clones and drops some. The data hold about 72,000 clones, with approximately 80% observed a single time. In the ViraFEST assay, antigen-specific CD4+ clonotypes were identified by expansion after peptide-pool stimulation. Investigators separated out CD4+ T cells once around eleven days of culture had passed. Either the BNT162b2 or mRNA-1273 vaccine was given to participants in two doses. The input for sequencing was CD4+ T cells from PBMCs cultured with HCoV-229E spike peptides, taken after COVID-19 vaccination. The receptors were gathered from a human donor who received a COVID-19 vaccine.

The CDR3 reads CAQRGGFSTEAFF. The CDR3 DNA sequence: TGTGCCCAACGCGGGGGTTTTAGCACTGAAGCTTTCTTT. The V call is TRBV30, the J call TRBJ1-1, with D tentatively TRBD1 (5 bases). The CDR3 is made up of 13 amino acids. The germline V and J ends were trimmed by 8 bases and 4 bases, with 17 bases remaining between them. Germline CDR1 reads GTSNPN; CDR2 reads SVGIG (reference sequence).

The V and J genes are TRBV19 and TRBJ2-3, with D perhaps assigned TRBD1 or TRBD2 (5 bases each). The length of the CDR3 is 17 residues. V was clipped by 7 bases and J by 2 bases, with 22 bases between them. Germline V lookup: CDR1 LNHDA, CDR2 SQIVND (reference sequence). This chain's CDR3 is CASTPLPGTRITDTQYF. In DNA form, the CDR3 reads TGTGCCAGTACCCCTCTACCCGGGACCAGAATCACAGATACGCAGTATTTT.

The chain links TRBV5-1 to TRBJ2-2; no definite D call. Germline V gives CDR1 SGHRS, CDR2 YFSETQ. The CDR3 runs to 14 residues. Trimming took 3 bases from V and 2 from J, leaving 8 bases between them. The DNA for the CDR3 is TGCGCCAGCAGCTGGACGTTAAACACCGGGGAGCTGTTTTTT. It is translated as CASSWTLNTGELFF. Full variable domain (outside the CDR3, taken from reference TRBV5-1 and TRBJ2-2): KAGVTQTPRYLIKTRGQQVTLSCSPISGHRSVSWYQQTPGQGLQFLFEYFSETQRNKGNFPGRFSGRQFSNSRSEMNVSTLELGDSALYLCASSWTLNTGELFFGEGSRLTVL.

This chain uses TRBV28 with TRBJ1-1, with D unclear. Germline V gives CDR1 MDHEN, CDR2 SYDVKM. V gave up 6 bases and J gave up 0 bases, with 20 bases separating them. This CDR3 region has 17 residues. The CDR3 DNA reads TGTGCCAGCAGCCCCTCCTTGTCGAGGGAGTTGAACACTGAAGCTTTCTTT. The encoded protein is CASSPSLSRELNTEAFF.

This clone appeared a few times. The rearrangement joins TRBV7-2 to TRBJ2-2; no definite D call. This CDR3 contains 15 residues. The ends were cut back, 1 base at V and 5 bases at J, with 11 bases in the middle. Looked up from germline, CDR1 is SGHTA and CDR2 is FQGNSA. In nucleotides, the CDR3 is TGTGCCAGCAGCTTAGGACCATCCAGGACCGGGGAGCTGTTTTTT. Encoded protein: CASSLGPSRTGELFF.

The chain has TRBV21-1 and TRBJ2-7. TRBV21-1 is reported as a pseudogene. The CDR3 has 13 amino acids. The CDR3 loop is CASSKEGIAEQYV. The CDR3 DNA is TGTGCCAGCAGCAAAGAAGGAATCGCCGAGCAGTACGTC.

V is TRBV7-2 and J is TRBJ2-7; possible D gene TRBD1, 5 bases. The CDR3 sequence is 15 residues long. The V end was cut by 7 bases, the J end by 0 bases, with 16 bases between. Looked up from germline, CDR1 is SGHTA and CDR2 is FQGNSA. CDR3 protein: CASNSPRVSSYEQYV. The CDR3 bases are TGTGCCAGCAATAGCCCCAGGGTAAGCTCCTACGAGCAGTACGTC.

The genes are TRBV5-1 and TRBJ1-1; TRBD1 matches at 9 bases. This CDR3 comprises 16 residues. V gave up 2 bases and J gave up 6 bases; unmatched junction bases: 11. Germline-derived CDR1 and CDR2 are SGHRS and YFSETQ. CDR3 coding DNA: TGCGCCAGCAGCTTCCTCCAAAGGACAGGGGAGGCTGAAGCTTTCTTT. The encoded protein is CASSFLQRTGEAEAFF.

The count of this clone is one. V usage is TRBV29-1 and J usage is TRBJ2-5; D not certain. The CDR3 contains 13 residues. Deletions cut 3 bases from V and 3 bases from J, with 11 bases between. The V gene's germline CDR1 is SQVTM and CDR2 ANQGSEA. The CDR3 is CSVDDGYKETQYF. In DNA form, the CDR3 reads TGCAGCGTTGACGACGGTTACAAAGAGACCCAGTACTTC.

CDR3 loop: CASSEAPNTEAFF. CDR3 in DNA: TGTGCCAGCAGTGAAGCTCCGAACACTGAAGCTTTCTTT. V is TRBV2 and J is TRBJ1-1; unclear D gene. This CDR3 comprises 13 residues. The V end lost 0 bases, the J end lost 1 base, and 3 bases lay between the germline ends. CDR1 is SNHLY, CDR2 FYNNEI, per germline.

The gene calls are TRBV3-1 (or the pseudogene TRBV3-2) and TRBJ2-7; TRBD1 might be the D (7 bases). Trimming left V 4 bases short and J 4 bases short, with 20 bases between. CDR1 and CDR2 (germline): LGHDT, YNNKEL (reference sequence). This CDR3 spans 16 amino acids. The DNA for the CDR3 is TGTGCCAGCAGCCCGGTTGGCGGGACAGACTTTTACGAGCAGTACGTC. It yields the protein CASSPVGGTDFYEQYV.

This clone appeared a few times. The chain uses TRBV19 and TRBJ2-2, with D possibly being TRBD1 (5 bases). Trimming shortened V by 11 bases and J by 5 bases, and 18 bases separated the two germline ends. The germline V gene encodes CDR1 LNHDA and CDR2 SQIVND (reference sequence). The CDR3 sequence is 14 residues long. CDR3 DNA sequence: TGTGCCGGGAACCAGGGTCTTGGGACCGGGGAGCTGTTTTTT. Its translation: CAGNQGLGTGELFF.

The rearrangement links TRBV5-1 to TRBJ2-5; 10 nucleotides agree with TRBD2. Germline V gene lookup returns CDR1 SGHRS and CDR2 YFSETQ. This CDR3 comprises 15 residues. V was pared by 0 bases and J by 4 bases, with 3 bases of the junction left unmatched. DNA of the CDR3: TGCGCCAGCAGCTTGGTAGCGGGGGGAGGAGAGACCCAGTACTTC. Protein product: CASSLVAGGGETQYF.

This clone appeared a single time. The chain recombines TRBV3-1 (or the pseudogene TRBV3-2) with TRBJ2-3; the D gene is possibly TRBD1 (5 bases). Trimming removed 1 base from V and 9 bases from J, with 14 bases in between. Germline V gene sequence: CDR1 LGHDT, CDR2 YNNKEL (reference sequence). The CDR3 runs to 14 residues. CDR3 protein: CASSQGLRGKTQYF. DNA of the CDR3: TGTGCCAGCAGCCAAGGCCTAAGGGGAAAAACGCAGTATTTT.

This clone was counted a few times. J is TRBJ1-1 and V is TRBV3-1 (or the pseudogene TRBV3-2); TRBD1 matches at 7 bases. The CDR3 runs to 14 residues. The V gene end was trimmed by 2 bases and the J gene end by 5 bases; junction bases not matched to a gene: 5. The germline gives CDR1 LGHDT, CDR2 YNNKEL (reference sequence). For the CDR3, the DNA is TGTGCCAGCAGCCAATACACAGGGGAGACTGAAGCTTTCTTT. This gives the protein CASSQYTGETEAFF.

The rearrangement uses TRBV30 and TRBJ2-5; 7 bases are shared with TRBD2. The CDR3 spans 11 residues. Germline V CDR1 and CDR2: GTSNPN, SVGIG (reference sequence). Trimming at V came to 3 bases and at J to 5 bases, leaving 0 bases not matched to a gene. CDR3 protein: CAWRRGETQYF. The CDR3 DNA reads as TGTGCCTGGAGGCGGGGGGAGACCCAGTACTTC.